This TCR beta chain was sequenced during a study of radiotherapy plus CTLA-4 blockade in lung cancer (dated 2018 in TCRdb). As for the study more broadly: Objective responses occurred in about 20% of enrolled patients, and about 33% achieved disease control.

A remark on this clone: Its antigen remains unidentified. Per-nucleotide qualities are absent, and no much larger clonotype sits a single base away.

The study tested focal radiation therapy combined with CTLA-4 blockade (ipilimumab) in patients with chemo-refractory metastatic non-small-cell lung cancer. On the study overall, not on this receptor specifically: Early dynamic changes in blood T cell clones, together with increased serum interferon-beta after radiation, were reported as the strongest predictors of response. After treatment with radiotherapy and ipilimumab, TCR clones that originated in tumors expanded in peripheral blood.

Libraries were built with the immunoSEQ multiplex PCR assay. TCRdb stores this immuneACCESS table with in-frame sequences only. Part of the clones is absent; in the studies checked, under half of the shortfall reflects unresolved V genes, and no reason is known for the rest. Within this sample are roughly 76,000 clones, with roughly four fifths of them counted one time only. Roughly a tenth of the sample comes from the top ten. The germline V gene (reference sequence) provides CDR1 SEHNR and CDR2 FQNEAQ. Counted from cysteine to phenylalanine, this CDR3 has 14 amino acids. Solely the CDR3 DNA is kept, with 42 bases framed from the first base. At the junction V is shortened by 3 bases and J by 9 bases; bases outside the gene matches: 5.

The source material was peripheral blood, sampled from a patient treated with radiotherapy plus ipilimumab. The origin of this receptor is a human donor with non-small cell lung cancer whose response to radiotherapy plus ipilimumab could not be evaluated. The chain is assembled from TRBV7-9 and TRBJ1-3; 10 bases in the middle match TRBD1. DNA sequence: TGTGCCAGCAGCTTTGGGACAGGGGTATTCACCATATATTTT. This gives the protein CASSFGTGVFTIYF.